The clone carrying this T cell receptor beta chain was seen once. No antigen is known for it. Germline CDR1 SGHDT, CDR2 YYEEEE. This CDR3 is built from 15 residues. Trimming took off 2 bases at V and 11 bases at J, with 20 bases between the two ends. The source of the sample is a study of OX40 agonist ivuxolimab in advanced cancers. Study-wide findings and caveats: Expanded peripheral T-cell antigen specificity went undetermined. Relative to CD4+, CD8+ T cells held more expanded clones on average.

TCRdb's copy holds only in-frame clones and misses some; the assay was immunoSEQ multiplex PCR. The sample shows tens of thousands of clones, over 80% of them seen only once. This receptor was obtained from an adult with an advanced solid tumor such as melanoma, head and neck, liver or kidney cancer. Material: CD4+ or CD8+ T cells sorted from blood, obtained in a trial of the OX40 agonist ivuxolimab. The chain combines TRBV5-6 with TRBJ1-5; no firm D call. The CDR3 DNA follows: TGTGCCAGCAGCTTTACCCACTCCCGTGATGTGGCCCAGCATTTT. It encodes CASSFTHSRDVAQHF.